This T cell receptor (beta chain) comes out of a study of blood T cell repertoires in COVID-19. As for the study in general: The United States, Italy and Spain were the sources of the acute and convalescent COVID-19 samples.

Libraries were prepared by immunoSEQ multiplex PCR; TCRdb keeps only in-frame clonotypes and omits some of them. The sample has 120,000 or so clones, nearly 80% seen once. Germline CDR1 LNHDA, CDR2 SQIVND (reference sequence). Trimming took 4 bases from V and 2 from J, leaving 8 bases between them. The CDR3 loop spans 13 amino acids. This sequence joins TRBV19 and TRBJ2-5; no clear D. The sequenced sample was peripheral blood. This TCR was sampled from a woman at least 80 years old with active or convalescent COVID-19. CDR3 bases: TGTGCCAGTAGTACGCTAGAACAAGAGACCCAGTACTTC. Translation: CASSTLEQETQYF.